A selection of T cell receptor beta chains follows, all from one sample in a study of blood T cell repertoires in COVID-19. Sequenced by immunoSEQ multiplex PCR; TCRdb stores in-frame clones only, minus some. The table lists some 90,000 clones, 89% of them singletons, with approximately 5.6% in the top ten. The sequenced material came from peripheral blood. These TCRs come from a woman older than 75 with active COVID-19. Each CDR3 is given with its conserved first and last residue.

>TRBV19|TRBJ2-7
CASSIGQAHYEQYF
>TRBV7-9|TRBJ1-1
CASSLVPTGAFF
>TRBV28|TRBJ2-7
CASSLGLAYYEQYF
>TRBV5-1|TRBJ2-1
CASSLGDRGSNEQFF
>TRBV5-5|TRBJ2-1
CASSFFLSLNEQFF
>TRBV5-1|TRBJ2-1
CASSLLVPHIKQFF
>TRBV23-1|TRBJ2-7
CASSQSLQGGVYEQYF
>TRBV2|TRBJ2-2
CASSDGQGGTGELFF
>TRBV6-5|TRBJ1-1
CASSWSTDTEAFF
>TRBV4-1|TRBJ2-7
CAGKKGDPLGEQYF
>TRBV6-2/TRBV6-3|TRBJ2-4
CASSSRTSGGAKNIQYF
>TRBV19|TRBJ2-7
CASSSRPGGGSYEQYF
>TRBV19|TRBJ2-2
CASTVGRDRPTGELFF